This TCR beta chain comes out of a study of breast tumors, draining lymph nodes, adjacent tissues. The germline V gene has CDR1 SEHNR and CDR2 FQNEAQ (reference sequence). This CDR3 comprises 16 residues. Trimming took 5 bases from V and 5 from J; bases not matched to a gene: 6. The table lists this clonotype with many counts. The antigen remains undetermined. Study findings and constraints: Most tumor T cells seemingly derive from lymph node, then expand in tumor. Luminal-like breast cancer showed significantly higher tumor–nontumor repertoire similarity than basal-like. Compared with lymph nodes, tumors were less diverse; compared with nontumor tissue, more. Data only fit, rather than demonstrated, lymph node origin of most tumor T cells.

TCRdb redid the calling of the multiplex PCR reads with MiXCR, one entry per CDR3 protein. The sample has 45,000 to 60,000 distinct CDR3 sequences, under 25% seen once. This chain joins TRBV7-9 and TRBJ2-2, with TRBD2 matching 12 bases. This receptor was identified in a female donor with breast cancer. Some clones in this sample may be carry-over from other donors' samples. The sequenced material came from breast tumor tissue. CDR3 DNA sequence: TGTGCCAGCAGCCCGACTAGCGGGAGACGGACCGGGGAGCTGTTTTTT. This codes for CASSPTSGRRTGELFF.